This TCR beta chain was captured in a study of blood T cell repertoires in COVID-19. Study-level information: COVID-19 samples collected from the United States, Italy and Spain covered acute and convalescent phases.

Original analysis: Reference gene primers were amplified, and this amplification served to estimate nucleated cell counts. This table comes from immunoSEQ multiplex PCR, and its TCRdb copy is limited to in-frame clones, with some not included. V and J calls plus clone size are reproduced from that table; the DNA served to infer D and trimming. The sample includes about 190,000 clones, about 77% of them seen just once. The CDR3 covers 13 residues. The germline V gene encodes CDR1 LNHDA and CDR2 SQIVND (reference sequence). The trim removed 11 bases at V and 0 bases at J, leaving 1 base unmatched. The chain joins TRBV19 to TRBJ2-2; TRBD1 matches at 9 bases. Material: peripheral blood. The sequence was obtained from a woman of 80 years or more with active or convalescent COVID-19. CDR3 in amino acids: CAGQGPNTGELFF. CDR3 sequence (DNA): TGTGCCGGACAGGGGCCGAACACCGGGGAGCTGTTTTTT.